This TCR beta chain was sequenced for a study of CD8+ T cells in alopecia areata. Across the whole study: Oral tofacitinib, 5 to 10 mg twice daily, was given in an open-label trial. Notes on the study in general: Although TCR sharing was seen in mice, sharing across patients was less clear, possibly for HLA-related reasons.

Treatment specified: oral pan-JAK inhibitor, 5-10 mg twice daily. Lesional scalp punch biopsies and peripheral blood came from alopecia areata patients. RNA extraction was followed by reverse transcription into cDNA, which acted as the sequencing template. The data were produced by immunoSEQ multiplex PCR, yet TCRdb's version contains in-frame clones alone and is incomplete. The repertoire consists of over 150,000 clones, with around three fifths occurring once and the leading ten covering 10% to 15%. Details on this clone: Its specificity is unknown.

This TCR came from a human donor with alopecia areata. The sequencing here drew on CD8+ T cells sorted from blood, taken at week 24, from a patient treated with tofacitinib.

The chain's CDR3 is CASNPARGTETQYF. The CDR3 DNA reads TGTGCCAGCAACCCTGCTAGGGGTACGGAGACCCAGTACTTC. The chain combines TRBV5-6 with TRBJ2-5, with D perhaps matching TRBD1 (5 bases). Per the germline V gene, CDR1 is SGHDT and CDR2 is YYEEEE. This CDR3 spans 14 amino acids. The V end lost 6 bases, the J end lost 5 bases, and 17 bases lay between the germline ends.